This TCR beta chain is drawn from a study of control samples from healthy donors and cancer patients. Profiling relied on immunoSEQ multiplex PCR, and the TCRdb table lists in-frame clones only, not all of them. The sample shows some 74,000 clones, roughly 93% of them seen only once. The sample taken for sequencing was blood. The sequence was collected from a woman between 25 and 40 years old in good health.

The CDR3 region has the DNA TGTGCCAGCGGGTTGACAGGGGCGAAGGACACCATATATTTT. Encoded protein: CASGLTGAKDTIYF. The V call is TRBV11-3, the J call TRBJ1-3; TRBD1 matches 8 bases. The junction had 11 bases not matched to a gene; V was cut back by 8 bases and J by 8 bases. Germline assignment: CDR1 SGHNT and CDR2 YENEEA. The CDR3 is 14 amino acids.